This T cell receptor beta chain was retrieved from a study of radiation and T cells in renal cell carcinoma. CDR1 is SGHTA and CDR2 is FQGNSA in the germline V gene. This CDR3 comprises 14 residues. V lost 3 bases and J lost 4, with 12 bases in between. As for this clone: Its cognate antigen is unknown.

Sample treatment: treatment-naive control, cytoreductive nephrectomy. This renal cell carcinoma was of the clear cell type. General study points: Sampling covered only approximately 1 g of each tumor. Dominant CDR3 motifs were more common in irradiated tumors than controls. Top 100 clonotypes averaged approximately 50% in irradiated versus roughly 43% in nephrectomy-only tumors.

Produced via immunoSEQ multiplex PCR; TCRdb's table is partial and in-frame only. The sample carries around 9,000 clones, around 61% recorded once. The clonotype originates from a man aged 55 to 69 with renal cell carcinoma. The material sequenced was tumor tissue, taken from a patient whose treatment was nephrectomy without radiotherapy. This rearrangement joins TRBV7-2 to TRBJ2-5; perhaps D is TRBD1 or TRBD2 (5 bases each). DNA for the CDR3: TGTGCCAGCAGCTTGGGACCTGTTGGAGAGACCCAGTACTTC. Its protein product is CASSLGPVGETQYF.